A single sample is the source of the 26 T cell receptor beta chains below, sequenced in a study of blood T cell repertoires in COVID-19. Generated by immunoSEQ multiplex PCR, the TCRdb table keeps only in-frame clones and is missing some. This table has about 190,000 clones, roughly 89% appearing once. The sequenced material came from PBMCs or T cells enriched from blood (not recorded which). The receptors here all came from a woman between 25 and 40 years old who had been exposed to COVID-19.

This chain joins TRBV5-1 and TRBJ2-7; D possibly corresponds to TRBD1 (6 bases). This CDR3 region has 14 residues. Per germline, CDR1 SGHRS and CDR2 YFSETQ. Trimming removed 0 bases at V and 6 bases at J, with 13 bases between. CDR3 nucleotides: TGCGCCAGCAGCTTGGCTGGGGGCCTTTCCGAGCAGTACTTC. Encoded protein: CASSLAGGLSEQYF.

Written as DNA, the CDR3 is TGTGCCAGCTTGGGTAGCGGGGCAGGGATCAATCAGCCCCAGCATTTT. Translating it yields CASLGSGAGINQPQHF. The rearrangement uses TRBV5-4 and TRBJ1-5; D possibly corresponds to TRBD1 (5 bases). The CDR3 has 16 residues. V lost 7 bases and J 3 bases, leaving 20 bases between the germline ends. Germline loops: CDR1 SGHNT, CDR2 YYREEE (reference sequence).

The rearrangement joins TRBV27 to TRBJ1-6; 7 positions agree with TRBD1. The CDR3 sequence is 15 residues long. The V gene end was trimmed by 2 bases and the J gene end by 6 bases; junction bases not matched to a gene: 4. Germline lookup yields CDR1 MNHEY and CDR2 SMNVEV (reference sequence). This chain's CDR3 is CASSLVGGSNSPLHF. The DNA of the CDR3 is TGTGCCAGCAGTTTAGTAGGGGGCTCTAATTCACCCCTCCACTTT.

This clone was found a few times. The chain has TRBV5-1 and TRBJ1-4; TRBD1 matches at 8 bases. The CDR3 is made up of 15 amino acids. V was pared by 4 bases and J by 1 base, with 3 bases of the junction left unmatched. Germline CDR1 SGHRS, CDR2 YFSETQ. The chain's CDR3 is CASSRGQGTNEKLFF. Written as DNA, the CDR3 is TGCGCCAGCAGCCGCGGACAGGGAACTAATGAAAAACTGTTTTTT. Using reference TRBV5-1 and TRBJ1-4 for the parts outside the CDR3, the full variable domain is KAGVTQTPRYLIKTRGQQVTLSCSPISGHRSVSWYQQTPGQGLQFLFEYFSETQRNKGNFPGRFSGRQFSNSRSEMNVSTLELGDSALYLCASSRGQGTNEKLFFGSGTQLSVL.

The CDR3 region is CASTTGVFNSPLHF. The CDR3 bases are TGTGCCAGCACAACGGGGGTCTTCAATTCACCCCTCCACTTT. The chain links TRBV7-9 to TRBJ1-6, with D possibly TRBD1 on 5 matching bases. V shed 7 bases and J shed 7 bases, with 14 bases lying between them. The CDR3 contains 14 residues. The germline gives CDR1 SEHNR, CDR2 FQNEAQ (reference sequence).

V gene TRBV7-6 combines with J gene TRBJ2-5; 7 bases match TRBD2. The CDR3 consists of 15 residues. Germline V gives CDR1 SGHVS, CDR2 FNYEAQ. The junction had 6 bases not matched to a gene; V was cut back by 1 base and J by 4 bases. The CDR3: CASSLGGGRGETQYF. In nucleotides, the CDR3 is TGTGCCAGCAGCTTAGGCGGAGGGAGGGGAGAGACCCAGTACTTC.

The chain couples TRBV5-1 to TRBJ2-3; possibly TRBD1 for D (5 bases). Deletions cut 4 bases from V and 2 bases from J, with 11 bases between. Germline-derived CDR1 and CDR2 are SGHRS and YFSETQ. CDR3 length equals 14 residues. Here the CDR3 reads CASSLLTDTDTQYF. DNA for the CDR3: TGCGCCAGCAGCCTCTTGACAGACACAGATACGCAGTATTTT.

The chain's CDR3 is CASSLERGSSYNEQFF. As DNA, the CDR3 is TGTGCCAGCAGCTTAGAACGGGGGAGCTCCTACAATGAGCAGTTCTTC. This rearrangement joins TRBV7-2 to TRBJ2-1; a weak D match, TRBD2 (6 bases). The length of the CDR3 is 16 residues. The V end lost 1 base, the J end lost 0 bases, and 10 bases lay between the germline ends. From germline, CDR1 is SGHTA and CDR2 FQGNSA.

V gene TRBV7-3 combines with J gene TRBJ2-1, with 7 positions matching TRBD2. V lost 6 bases, J lost 0 bases, and 11 bases stayed unmatched. The germline V gene encodes CDR1 SGHTA and CDR2 FQGTGA. The CDR3 is 17 amino acids. CDR3 region: CASRHKGGGGSYNEQFF. In nucleotides, the CDR3 is TGTGCCAGCAGACACAAGGGCGGGGGAGGCTCCTACAATGAGCAGTTCTTC.

The gene calls are TRBV14 and TRBJ2-1, with 16 bases identical to TRBD2. V was clipped by 4 bases and J by 7 bases; unmatched bases: 7. Germline CDR1 reads SGHDN; CDR2 reads FVKESK. The length of the CDR3 is 17 residues. CDR3 amino acids: CASSPGLAGGVWNEQFF. DNA for the CDR3: TGTGCCAGCAGCCCGGGACTAGCGGGGGGGGTGTGGAATGAGCAGTTCTTC.

The chain is built from TRBV6-5 and TRBJ1-4; D is uncertain. V was shortened by 5 bases and J by 10 bases, with 14 bases between the two germline ends. The CDR3 spans 13 residues. CDR1 is MNHEY, CDR2 SVGAGI, per germline. The CDR3 bases are TGTGCCAGCAGTCCGAATCTGGGAGGAAAACTGTTTTTT. It codes for CASSPNLGGKLFF.

The chain uses TRBV6-4 and TRBJ2-7; 9 bases map to TRBD1. Trimming cost V 5 bases and J 7 bases; bases outside gene matches: 9. Per the germline V gene, CDR1 is MRHNA and CDR2 is SNTAGT. This CDR3 has 14 amino acids. CDR3 nucleotide sequence: TGTGCCAGCAGTCCTGGACAGGGGTTTTTGGAGCAGTACTTC. It translates to CASSPGQGFLEQYF.

This clone was seen a handful of times. The V gene is TRBV5-1, the J gene TRBJ1-3, with D possibly TRBD1 on 5 matching bases. With 3 bases removed from V and 4 bases from J, the gap between germline ends came to 8 bases. Germline CDR1 and CDR2: SGHRS and YFSETQ. CDR3 size: 13 residues. The CDR3 is CASSSNRGNTIYF. CDR3 bases: TGCGCCAGCAGCTCCAACAGGGGAAACACCATATATTTT.

CDR3 in DNA: TGTGCCAGCAGTGGGGGGCCTGGGACTAGCAAAGCCTACGAGCAGTACTTC. It encodes CASSGGPGTSKAYEQYF. This rearrangement joins TRBV6-1 to TRBJ2-7; 9 bases map to TRBD2. The CDR3 consists of 17 residues. The germline gives CDR1 MNHNS, CDR2 SASEGT. V shed 4 bases and J 2 bases; nucleotides not matched to a gene: 12.

The chain uses TRBV9 and TRBJ2-5; D might be TRBD2 (5 bases). The length of the CDR3 is 14 residues. V lost 0 bases and J 2 bases, leaving 8 bases between the germline ends. Germline V gene data show CDR1 as SGDLS and CDR2 as YYNGEE. The CDR3 nucleotides are TGTGCCAGCAGCGTAGGAGGGCCTCAAGAGACCCAGTACTTC. Protein sequence: CASSVGGPQETQYF. Full variable domain (remainder filled in from reference TRBV9 and TRBJ2-5): DSGVTQTPKHLITATGQRVTLRCSPRSGDLSVYWYQQSLDQGLQFLIQYYNGEERAKGNILERFSAQQFPDLHSELNLSSLELGDSALYFCASSVGGPQETQYFGPGTRLLVL.

The rearrangement uses TRBV7-2 and TRBJ2-1, with 9 bases fitting TRBD2. Germline V gene sequence: CDR1 SGHTA, CDR2 FQGNSA. The CDR3 runs to 15 residues. Trimming at V came to 1 base and at J to 4 bases, leaving 2 bases not matched to a gene. The CDR3 is CASSLGAGGYNEQFF. In DNA, the CDR3 is TGTGCCAGCAGCTTAGGAGCGGGGGGATACAATGAGCAGTTCTTC.

This chain links TRBV27 with TRBJ2-7; 9 bases fit TRBD1. The V gene end was trimmed by 5 bases and the J gene end by 5 bases; junction bases not matched to a gene: 7. Germline CDR1 MNHEY, CDR2 SMNVEV (reference sequence). The CDR3 covers 14 residues. CDR3 residues: CASSNRDRVNEQYF. CDR3 bases: TGTGCCAGCAGTAACCGGGACAGGGTAAACGAGCAGTACTTC.

The genes are TRBV2 and TRBJ1-2, with unresolved D. V lost 3 bases and J lost 8, with 13 bases in between. The CDR3 contains 13 residues. CDR1 is SNHLY, CDR2 FYNNEI, per germline. The CDR3 spells CASSDLGVGGYTF. Written as DNA, the CDR3 is TGTGCCAGCAGTGATTTGGGAGTGGGGGGCTACACCTTC.

The rearrangement joins TRBV5-1 to TRBJ1-1; TRBD1 matches at 8 bases. V trimming: 0 bases; J trimming: 3 bases; junction bases outside the gene matches: 7. This CDR3 has 16 amino acids. Per germline, CDR1 SGHRS and CDR2 YFSETQ. In nucleotides, the CDR3 is TGCGCCAGCAGCTTGGAAGCGACAGGGGATTACACTGAAGCTTTCTTT. It translates to CASSLEATGDYTEAFF.

The chain links TRBV7-2 to TRBJ1-4; TRBD1 agrees at 7 bases. This CDR3 is built from 14 residues. Trimming removed 0 bases from V and 7 bases from J; junction bases left unmatched: 2. Per germline, CDR1 SGHTA and CDR2 FQGNSA. CDR3 coding DNA: TGTGCCAGCAGCTTAGCACAGGGGTCTGAAAAACTGTTTTTT. Residues: CASSLAQGSEKLFF.

The chain carries TRBV6-4 and TRBJ2-1, with a tentative D call TRBD2 (6 bases). This CDR3 has 16 amino acids. The V and J ends lost 5 bases and 0 bases respectively, with 14 bases between them. From germline, CDR1 is MRHNA and CDR2 SNTAGT. The CDR3 DNA follows: TGTGCCAGCAGTAGGTTAGCGGCAGGCTCCTACAATGAGCAGTTCTTC. Translation: CASSRLAAGSYNEQFF.

The rearrangement joins TRBV7-2 to TRBJ2-5; D remains ambiguous. This CDR3 has 13 residues. CDR1 and CDR2 (germline): SGHTA, FQGNSA. V shed 5 bases and J shed 1 base, with 8 bases lying between them. The CDR3 sequence: CASSPRVQETQYF. The CDR3 DNA follows: TGTGCCAGCAGCCCCCGGGTCCAAGAGACCCAGTACTTC.

The genes are TRBV5-1 and TRBJ2-1, with 8 bases lining up with TRBD2. V dropped 1 base and J dropped 7; count of bases not matched to a gene: 7. Germline V gives CDR1 SGHRS, CDR2 YFSETQ. The CDR3 contains 15 residues. Here the CDR3 DNA reads TGCGCCAGCAGCTTGAACGGGGGGGCCGGGAATGAGCAGTTCTTC. Its protein product is CASSLNGGAGNEQFF.

Points on this clone: Other nucleotide sequences in the sample specify the same CDR3. The chain couples TRBV29-1 to TRBJ2-7, with no clear D. The CDR3 runs 12 residues. Looked up from germline, CDR1 is SQVTM and CDR2 is ANQGSEA. Trimming took 3 bases from V and 0 from J, leaving 6 bases between them. CDR3 in amino acids: CSVEGSSYEQYF. Written as DNA, the CDR3 is TGCAGCGTTGAGGGCAGCTCCTACGAGCAGTACTTC.

The chain employs TRBV7-6 and TRBJ1-1; no clear D. Germline lookup yields CDR1 SGHVS and CDR2 FNYEAQ. The CDR3 is made up of 15 amino acids. Deletions cut 2 bases from V and 7 bases from J, with 17 bases between. The CDR3 here is CASSLTLEEASEAFF. CDR3 in DNA: TGTGCCAGCAGCTTAACATTAGAGGAGGCTAGTGAAGCTTTCTTT.

This chain uses TRBV4-3 with TRBJ1-6, with TRBD1 as a possible D gene (6 bases). V lost 4 bases to trimming and J lost 5 bases, with 12 bases between them. Germline V gene data show CDR1 as LGHNA and CDR2 as YSLEER. The CDR3 runs 15 residues. CDR3 region: CASSRNRVDNSPLHF. The CDR3 bases are TGCGCCAGCAGCCGCAACAGGGTCGATAATTCACCCCTCCACTTT.